This note documents a single TCR beta chain sequence. Its antigen is as yet unknown. Genomic DNA (from each subset) was split evenly across several immunoSEQ plates. Sequenced by immunoSEQ multiplex PCR; TCRdb stores in-frame clones only, minus some. The sample shows about 230,000 clones, approximately 70% of them seen only once. Germline lookup yields CDR1 SGHDT and CDR2 YYEEEE. CDR3 length: 16 residues. V lost 4 bases and J lost 1, with 15 bases in between. This sample was included in a study of shared clonotypes between healthy human individuals. Study-wide results and limits: Clonotype sharing across a few donors was observed for 4% to 6.5% of naive CD4 clonotypes. Generation probabilities of non-shared clonotypes were lower (relative to those shared by all four donors).

This clonotype originated in a man aged 30-40 years in good health. The genes are TRBV5-6 and TRBJ2-4; D might be TRBD2 (5 bases). The sequencing sample was made of memory CD4+ T cells sorted from blood. Subset denoted: CD45RA-negative fraction. CDR3 nucleotide sequence: TGTGCCAGCAGCAATCTAGCTTCCCTTGCCAAAAACATTCAGTACTTC. Its translation: CASSNLASLAKNIQYF.